This T cell receptor beta chain was retrieved from a study of technical replicates of blood from several donors. J was trimmed by 1 base and V by 2 bases; bases with no gene match: 11. The CDR3 totals 18 residues. Germline V gene sequence: CDR1 LNHNV, CDR2 YYDKDF (reference sequence). Profiled with immunoSEQ multiplex PCR; TCRdb holds only in-frame clones, not every one. In the table there are tens of thousands of clones, roughly 93% of which are singletons. Sequencing was performed on T cells isolated from PBMCs. The receptor was derived from a human donor in good health. The rearrangement uses TRBV15 and TRBJ2-3, with 8 positions matching TRBD1. The CDR3 nucleotides are TGTGCCACCAGCAGACGTTATGGACAGGGCGAAGGCACAGATACGCAGTATTTT. It is translated as CATSRRYGQGEGTDTQYF. Looking up the rest from reference TRBV15 and TRBJ2-3 gives the full variable domain: DAMVIQNPRYQVTQFGKPVTLSCSQTLNHNVMYWYQQKSSQAPKLLFHYYDKDFNNEADTPDNFQSRRPNTSFCFLDIRSPGLGDTAMYLCATSRRYGQGEGTDTQYFGPGTRLTVL.